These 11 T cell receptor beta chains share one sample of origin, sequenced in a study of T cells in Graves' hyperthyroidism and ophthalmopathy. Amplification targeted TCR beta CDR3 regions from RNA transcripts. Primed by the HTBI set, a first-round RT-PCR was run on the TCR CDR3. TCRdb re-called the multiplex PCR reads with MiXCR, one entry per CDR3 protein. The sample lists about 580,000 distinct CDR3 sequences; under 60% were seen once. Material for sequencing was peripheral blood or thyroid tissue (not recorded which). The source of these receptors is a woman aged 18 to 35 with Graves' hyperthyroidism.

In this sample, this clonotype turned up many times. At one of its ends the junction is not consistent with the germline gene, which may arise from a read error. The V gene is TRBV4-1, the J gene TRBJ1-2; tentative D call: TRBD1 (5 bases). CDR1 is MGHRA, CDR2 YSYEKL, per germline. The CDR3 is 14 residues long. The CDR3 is CASSQARGEYGYTF. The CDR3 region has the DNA TGTGCCAGCAGCCAGGCCCGGGGGGAATATGGCTACACCTTC.

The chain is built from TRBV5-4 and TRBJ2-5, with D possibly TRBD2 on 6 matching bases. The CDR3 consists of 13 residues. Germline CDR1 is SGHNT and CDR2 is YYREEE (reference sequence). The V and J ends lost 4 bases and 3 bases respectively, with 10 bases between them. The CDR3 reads CASSTVAEETQYF. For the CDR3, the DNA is TGTGCCAGCAGCACAGTAGCGGAAGAGACCCAGTACTTC. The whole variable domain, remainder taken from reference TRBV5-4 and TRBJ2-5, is ETGVTQSPTHLIKTRGQQVTLRCSSQSGHNTVSWYQQALGQGPQFIFQYYREEENGRGNFPPRFSGLQFPNYSSELNVNALELDDSALYLCASSTVAEETQYFGPGTRLLVL.

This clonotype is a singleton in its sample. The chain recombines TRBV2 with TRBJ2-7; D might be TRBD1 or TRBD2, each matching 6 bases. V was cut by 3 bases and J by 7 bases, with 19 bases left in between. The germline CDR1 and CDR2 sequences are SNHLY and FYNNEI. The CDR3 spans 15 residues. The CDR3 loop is CASSDPGGRYNEQYF. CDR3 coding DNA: TGTGCCAGCAGTGACCCCGGGGGCCGATACAATGAGCAGTACTTC.

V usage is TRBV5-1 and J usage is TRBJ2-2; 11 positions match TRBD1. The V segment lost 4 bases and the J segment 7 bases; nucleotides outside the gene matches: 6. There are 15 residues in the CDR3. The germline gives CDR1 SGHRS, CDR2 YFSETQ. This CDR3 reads CASSKGQGGIGELFF. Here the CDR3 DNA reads TGCGCCAGCAGCAAGGGACAGGGGGGAATCGGGGAGCTGTTTTTT. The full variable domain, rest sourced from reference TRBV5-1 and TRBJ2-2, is KAGVTQTPRYLIKTRGQQVTLSCSPISGHRSVSWYQQTPGQGLQFLFEYFSETQRNKGNFPGRFSGRQFSNSRSEMNVSTLELGDSALYLCASSKGQGGIGELFFGEGSRLTVL.

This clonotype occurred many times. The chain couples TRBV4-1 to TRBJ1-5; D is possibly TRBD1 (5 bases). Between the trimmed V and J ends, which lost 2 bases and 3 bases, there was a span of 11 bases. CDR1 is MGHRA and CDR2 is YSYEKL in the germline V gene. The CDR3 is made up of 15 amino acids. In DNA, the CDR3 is TGCGCCAGCAGCCAATGGGACCGACTCAATCAGCCCCAGCATTTT. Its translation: CASSQWDRLNQPQHF.

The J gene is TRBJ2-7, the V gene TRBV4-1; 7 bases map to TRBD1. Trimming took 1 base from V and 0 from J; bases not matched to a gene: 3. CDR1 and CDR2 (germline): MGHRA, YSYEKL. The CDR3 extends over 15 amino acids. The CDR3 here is CASSQATGLSYEQYF. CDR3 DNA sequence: TGCGCCAGCAGCCAAGCGACAGGGCTCTCCTACGAGCAGTACTTC.

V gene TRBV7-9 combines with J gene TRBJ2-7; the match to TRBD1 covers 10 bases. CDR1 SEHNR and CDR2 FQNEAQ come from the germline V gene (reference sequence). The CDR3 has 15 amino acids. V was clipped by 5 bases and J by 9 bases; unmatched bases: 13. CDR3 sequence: CASSPTGGRTDTQYF. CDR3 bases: TGTGCCAGCAGCCCGACAGGGGGCAGGACAGATACGCAGTACTTC.

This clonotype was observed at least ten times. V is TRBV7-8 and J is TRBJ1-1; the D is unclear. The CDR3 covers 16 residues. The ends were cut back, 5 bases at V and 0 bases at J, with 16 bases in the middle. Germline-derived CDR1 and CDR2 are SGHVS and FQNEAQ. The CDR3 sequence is CASSPQMTSMNTEAFF. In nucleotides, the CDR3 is TGTGCCAGCAGCCCTCAAATGACATCTATGAACACTGAAGCTTTCTTT.

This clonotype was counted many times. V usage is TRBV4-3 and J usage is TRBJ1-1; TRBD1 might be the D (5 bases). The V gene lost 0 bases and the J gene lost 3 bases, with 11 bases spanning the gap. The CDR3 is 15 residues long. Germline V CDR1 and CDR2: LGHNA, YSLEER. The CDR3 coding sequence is TGCGCCAGCAGCCAAGATTTAGGGGTTGACACTGAAGCTTTCTTT. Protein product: CASSQDLGVDTEAFF.

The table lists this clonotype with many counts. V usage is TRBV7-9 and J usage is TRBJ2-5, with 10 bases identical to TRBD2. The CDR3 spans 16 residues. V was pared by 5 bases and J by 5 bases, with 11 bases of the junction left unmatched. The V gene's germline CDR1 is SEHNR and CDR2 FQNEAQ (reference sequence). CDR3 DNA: TGTGCCAGCAGCCAACGCACTAGCGGGACTCGGGAGACCCAGTACTTC. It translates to CASSQRTSGTRETQYF.

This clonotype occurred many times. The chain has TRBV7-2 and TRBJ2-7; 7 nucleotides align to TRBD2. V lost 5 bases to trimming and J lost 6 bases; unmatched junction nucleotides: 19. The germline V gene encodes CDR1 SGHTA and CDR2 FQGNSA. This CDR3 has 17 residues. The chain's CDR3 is CASSPLSGGGGSLEQYF. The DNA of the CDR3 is TGTGCCAGCAGCCCCCTATCGGGTGGCGGGGGAAGCCTCGAGCAGTACTTC.